These 21 T cell receptor beta chains originate from one sample sequenced in a study of T cell repertoires in cytomegalovirus infection. From the reads, TCRdb called clonotypes with MiXCR, one entry per CDR3 protein. The table lists approximately 200,000 distinct CDR3 sequences, roughly 30% of them singletons. The specimen sequenced was PBMCs. The receptor source for this set is a human donor in good health (CMV status not recorded). Some clones in this sample may be carry-over from other donors' samples.

This clonotype was seen ten or more times. The chain uses TRBV11-3 and TRBJ2-2, with D perhaps TRBD1 (5 bases). There are 17 residues in the CDR3. CDR1 is SGHNT, CDR2 YENEEA, per germline. The V end lost 5 bases, the J end lost 0 bases, and 16 bases lay between the germline ends. The CDR3 loop is CASSPAWWGSNTGELFF. As DNA, the CDR3 is TGTGCCAGCAGCCCTGCCTGGTGGGGCTCGAACACCGGGGAGCTGTTTTTT.

The rearrangement links TRBV19 to TRBJ1-2, with D perhaps TRBD1 (5 bases). Germline-derived CDR1 and CDR2 are LNHDA and SQIVND (reference sequence). This CDR3 has 13 residues. V lost 4 bases and J lost 5, with 11 bases in between. The CDR3 DNA is TGTGCCAGTAGTACCGGGACCTTTTATGGCTACACCTTC. Translated: CASSTGTFYGYTF.

This clonotype was counted many times. The gene calls are TRBV11-2 and TRBJ1-2; possible D gene TRBD1, 6 bases. V shed 2 bases and J shed 6 bases, with 13 bases lying between them. This CDR3 contains 14 residues. CDR1 SGHAT and CDR2 FQNNGV come from the germline V gene. This CDR3 is CASSLSVEGDGYTF. Written as DNA, the CDR3 is TGTGCCAGCAGCTTATCGGTAGAGGGGGATGGCTACACCTTC.

This chain connects TRBV25-1 to TRBJ2-2; no clear D. CDR1 MGHDK and CDR2 SYGVNS come from the germline V gene. V shed 1 base and J shed 4 bases, with 10 bases lying between them. The CDR3 has 15 residues. CDR3 nucleotides: TGTGCCAGCAGTGAATTAAGGGTAACCACCGGGGAGCTGTTTTTT. Its protein is CASSELRVTTGELFF.

In this sample, this clonotype turned up a few times. The chain joins TRBV9 to TRBJ1-1, with D possibly matching TRBD1 (6 bases). Germline CDR1 reads SGDLS; CDR2 reads YYNGEE. The CDR3 spans 14 residues. V dropped 4 bases and J dropped 1 base, with 11 bases sitting between them. The CDR3 DNA reads as TGTGCCAGCAGCAAGGGACATCGGAACACTGAAGCTTTCTTT. It encodes CASSKGHRNTEAFF.

Concerning this clonotype: This may stem from a read error, because a much larger clone lies one nucleotide away. This is likely a read error, given that the CDR3 carries no conserved phenylalanine or tryptophan at its end. The chain employs TRBV7-9 and TRBJ2-3, with 7 bases lining up with TRBD1. Trimming took 5 bases from V and 0 from J; bases not matched to a gene: 2. This CDR3 region has 14 residues. Germline values: CDR1 SEHNR, CDR2 FQNEAQ (reference sequence). The CDR3 protein is CASSRTGSTDTQYS. The DNA for the CDR3 is TGTGCCAGCAGCCGGACAGGTAGCACAGATACGCAGTATTCT.

In its sample, this clonotype was seen a few times. The chain joins TRBV27 to TRBJ2-1; D uncertain. Germline CDR1 MNHEY, CDR2 SMNVEV (reference sequence). Between the trimmed V and J ends, which lost 3 bases and 0 bases, there was a span of 9 bases. This CDR3 comprises 15 residues. The DNA of the CDR3 is TGTGCCAGCAGTTTCGTCCCTCTCTCCTACAATGAGCAGTTCTTC. Protein sequence: CASSFVPLSYNEQFF.

This clonotype was seen a handful of times. The chain joins TRBV7-8 to TRBJ1-2, with D hard to call. This CDR3 has 14 residues. Trimming pared 5 bases from V and 0 bases from J, leaving 10 bases between. CDR1 SGHVS and CDR2 FQNEAQ come from the germline V gene. The CDR3 coding sequence is TGTGCCAGCAGCGGCAGACCTTCTAACTATGGCTACACCTTC. Translating gives CASSGRPSNYGYTF.

This chain uses TRBV9 with TRBJ1-2, with a possible D match to TRBD1 (5 bases). Trimming stripped 0 bases from V and 7 bases from J, with 19 bases between. This CDR3 has 16 residues. Germline V gene sequence: CDR1 SGDLS, CDR2 YYNGEE. This CDR3 is CASSVGPRGGPLGYTF. Written as DNA, the CDR3 is TGTGCCAGCAGCGTAGGACCGCGGGGCGGCCCTCTTGGCTACACCTTC.

In this sample, this clonotype turned up once. The chain joins TRBV7-2 to TRBJ1-1; D is ambiguous. Per the germline V gene, CDR1 is SGHTA and CDR2 is FQGNSA. The V end was cut by 0 bases, the J end by 4 bases, with 6 bases between. The CDR3 spans 13 residues. The CDR3 coding sequence is TGTGCCAGCAGCTTAGCTATAGGCACTGAAGCTTTCTTT. This translates into CASSLAIGTEAFF.

This clonotype has a handful of counts. The chain carries TRBV6-5 and TRBJ2-7, with TRBD1 as a possible D gene (8 bases). With 7 bases removed from V and 2 bases from J, the gap between germline ends came to 12 bases. The CDR3 is 13 amino acids. Germline-derived CDR1 and CDR2 are MNHEY and SVGAGI. The CDR3 coding sequence is TGTGCCAGCAACAGGGGGGGAACCTACGAGCAGTACTTC. It codes for CASNRGGTYEQYF.

The chain uses TRBV6-1 and TRBJ2-2, with D hard to call. The ends were cut back, 4 bases at V and 6 bases at J, with 18 bases in the middle. Germline assignment: CDR1 MNHNS and CDR2 SASEGT. This CDR3 is built from 16 residues. CDR3 residues: CASSGARARLAGELFF. The CDR3 DNA is TGTGCCAGCAGTGGAGCACGGGCTCGGTTGGCCGGGGAGCTGTTTTTT.

The rearrangement uses TRBV6-6 and TRBJ2-7; weak D call: TRBD2 (7 bases). The CDR3 runs to 16 residues. V was cut by 1 base and J by 3 bases, with 16 bases left in between. Germline loops: CDR1 MNHNY, CDR2 SVGAGI (reference sequence). CDR3 nucleotide sequence: TGTGCCAGCAGTTACTTAGGGGGGGCAACAAACTACGAGCAGTACTTC. This sequence encodes CASSYLGGATNYEQYF.

This clonotype was picked up a small number of times. The rearrangement uses TRBV29-1 and TRBJ1-2; D uncertain. Trimming left V 5 bases short and J 6 bases short, with 7 bases between. The V gene's germline CDR1 is SQVTM and CDR2 ANQGSEA. The CDR3 has 10 residues. For the CDR3, the DNA is TGCAGCGTTCGGGAAAATGGCTACACCTTC. Translating it yields CSVRENGYTF.

This clonotype occurred a few times. The chain employs TRBV7-2 and TRBJ1-2; D remains ambiguous. CDR1 is SGHTA and CDR2 is FQGNSA in the germline V gene. Trimming left V 7 bases short and J 6 bases short, with 21 bases between. This CDR3 region has 15 residues. In DNA, the CDR3 is TGTGCCAGCACCGAACAACCGCTAATTAGGGATGGCTACACCTTC. Translated: CASTEQPLIRDGYTF. Drawing the rest from reference TRBV7-2 and TRBJ1-2, the complete variable domain is GAGVSQSPSNKVTEKGKDVELRCDPISGHTALYWYRQSLGQGLEFLIYFQGNSAPDKSGLPSDRFSAERTGGSVSTLTIQRTQQEDSAVYLCASTEQPLIRDGYTFGSGTRLTVV.

V usage is TRBV4-1 and J usage is TRBJ2-7; D is possibly TRBD2 (6 bases). Germline CDR1 is MGHRA and CDR2 is YSYEKL. V lost 0 bases, J lost 3 bases, and 15 bases lay in between. The CDR3 runs 16 residues. The CDR3 reads CASSQDLERVRYEQYF. The CDR3 region has the DNA TGCGCCAGCAGCCAAGATCTTGAGCGGGTTCGCTACGAGCAGTACTTC.

This clonotype appeared many times. The chain carries TRBV7-8 and TRBJ2-3; D is possibly TRBD2 (6 bases). CDR1 SGHVS and CDR2 FQNEAQ come from the germline V gene. This CDR3 region has 18 residues. V was pared by 1 base and J by 2 bases, with 19 bases between. In DNA, the CDR3 is TGTGCCAGCAGCTTAGTAATCACGGGGGACGATGACACAGATACGCAGTATTTT. It is translated as CASSLVITGDDDTDTQYF.

In its sample, this clonotype was seen a few times. The chain links TRBV7-2 to TRBJ2-7, with D maybe TRBD1 (6 bases). The germline CDR1 and CDR2 sequences are SGHTA and FQGNSA. This CDR3 spans 15 amino acids. Trimming left V 1 base short and J 9 bases short, with 19 bases between. The CDR3: CASSLETGRFEGQYF. Here the CDR3 DNA reads TGTGCCAGCAGCTTAGAGACAGGACGGTTCGAGGGGCAGTACTTC.

The chain couples TRBV14 to TRBJ1-1, with D perhaps TRBD1 (5 bases). This CDR3 comprises 15 residues. Between the trimmed V and J ends, which lost 4 bases and 0 bases, there was a span of 12 bases. Germline V CDR1 and CDR2: SGHDN, FVKESK. The CDR3 coding sequence is TGTGCCAGCAGCCGAAGAACAGGCTTGAACACTGAAGCTTTCTTT. It codes for CASSRRTGLNTEAFF.

A remark on this clonotype: A read error may account for a junction end that differs from germline. The chain recombines TRBV7-4 with TRBJ2-7; weak D call: TRBD2 (5 bases). The CDR3 is 14 residues long. Per germline, CDR1 SGHVT and CDR2 SQSDAQ. CDR3 sequence reads: CPSVAAGLPYEQYF. CDR3 nucleotide sequence: TGTCCCAGCGTGGCTGCGGGTTTACCCTACGAGCAGTACTTC. Using reference TRBV7-4 and TRBJ2-7 for the parts outside the CDR3, the full variable domain is GAGVSQSPRYKVAKRGRDVALRCDSISGHVTLYWYRQTLGQGSEVLTYSQSDAQRDKSGRPSGRFSAERPERSVSTLKIQRTEQGDSAVYLCPSVAAGLPYEQYFGPGTRLTVT.

The sample holds a few counts of this clonotype. The genes are TRBV6-1 and TRBJ1-1; D uncertain. The CDR3 length is 11 residues. CDR1 is MNHNS, CDR2 SASEGT, per germline. V gave up 5 bases and J gave up 7 bases, with 8 bases separating them. The CDR3 reads CASSRGFEAFF. The DNA for the CDR3 is TGTGCCAGCAGTAGAGGATTTGAAGCTTTCTTT.